One and the same sample provided the 17 T cell receptor beta chains below, sequenced in a study of siplizumab effects on memory and regulatory T cells. Assay used: immunoSEQ multiplex PCR; TCRdb lists only in-frame clones, some missing. The sample records 110,000 or so clones, about 93% being singletons. What was sequenced was CD4+ T cells sorted from blood. The origin of the receptors is a human donor in good health.

The genes are TRBV10-3 and TRBJ1-2; 8 bases are shared with TRBD1. J lost 4 bases, V lost 3 bases, and 10 bases had no gene match. This CDR3 is 16 amino acids long. CDR1 is ENHRY and CDR2 is SYGVKD in the germline V gene. The CDR3, as DNA: TGTGCCATCAGTGATCGGACCGGGACAGGACCCTATGGCTACACCTTC. Translating gives CAISDRTGTGPYGYTF.

CDR3 loop: CASSLSAGGLETQYF. CDR3 DNA: TGTGCCAGCAGCTTATCGGCGGGGGGCCTGGAGACCCAGTACTTC. The rearrangement joins TRBV7-3 to TRBJ2-5; 8 nucleotides match TRBD2. This CDR3 has 15 residues. V was clipped by 2 bases and J by 5 bases; unmatched bases: 7. The germline CDR1 and CDR2 sequences are SGHTA and FQGTGA.

This clone was seen more than once but under ten times. V usage is TRBV9 and J usage is TRBJ2-5; D is ambiguous. The CDR3 has 13 residues. V was pared by 1 base and J by 2 bases, with 6 bases between. CDR1 is SGDLS and CDR2 is YYNGEE in the germline V gene. As DNA, the CDR3 is TGTGCCAGCAGCGTATCCAGACAAGAGACCCAGTACTTC. Protein sequence: CASSVSRQETQYF.

V and J are TRBV7-2 and TRBJ2-7, with TRBD1 matching 8 bases. With 3 bases clipped from V and 6 bases from J, the junction kept 7 bases outside the gene matches. In germline, CDR1 is SGHTA, CDR2 FQGNSA. This CDR3 has 14 residues. The CDR3 coding sequence is TGTGCCAGCAGCTTTCTGGACAGGGTCGCCGAGCAGTACTTC. This translates into CASSFLDRVAEQYF.

This rearrangement joins TRBV5-1 to TRBJ2-1, with TRBD2 as a possible D gene (6 bases). This CDR3 has 15 residues. The germline CDR1 and CDR2 sequences are SGHRS and YFSETQ. The V gene lost 4 bases and the J gene lost 5 bases, with 16 bases spanning the gap. CDR3 DNA: TGCGCCAGCAGCCCAGACGGGAGAGGGCACAATGAGCAGTTCTTC. It translates to CASSPDGRGHNEQFF.

This chain connects TRBV5-1 to TRBJ2-7; D uncertain. Germline V CDR1 and CDR2: SGHRS, YFSETQ. The V end lost 3 bases, the J end lost 10 bases, and 11 bases lay between the germline ends. The CDR3 contains 11 residues. CDR3: CASSSGPIQYF. The DNA of the CDR3 is TGCGCCAGCAGCTCTGGGCCGATTCAGTACTTC. Supplemented by reference TRBV5-1 and TRBJ2-7, the full variable domain reads KAGVTQTPRYLIKTRGQQVTLSCSPISGHRSVSWYQQTPGQGLQFLFEYFSETQRNKGNFPGRFSGRQFSNSRSEMNVSTLELGDSALYLCASSSGPIQYFGPGTRLTVT.

The chain combines TRBV6-6 with TRBJ2-5, with 10 bases matching TRBD2. J gave up 8 bases and V 6 bases, and 12 bases lay outside the gene matches. CDR1 is MNHNY, CDR2 SVGAGI, per germline (reference sequence). This CDR3 is built from 15 residues. The DNA of the CDR3 is TGTGCCAGCAGACCAACTAGCGGGGCCCCCAAAACCCAGTACTTC. This codes for CASRPTSGAPKTQYF.

The chain carries TRBV7-2 and TRBJ1-5, with D possibly TRBD1 on 5 matching bases. Germline CDR1 is SGHTA and CDR2 is FQGNSA. CDR3 length: 13 amino acids. The V and J ends lost 5 bases and 5 bases respectively, with 10 bases between them. CDR3 bases: TGTGCCAGCAGCACGGGGCGCGATCAGCCCCAGCATTTT. It specifies CASSTGRDQPQHF.

V usage is TRBV19 and J usage is TRBJ2-7; the D gene is possibly TRBD1 (5 bases). V was cut by 7 bases and J by 5 bases, with 18 bases left in between. CDR3 length equals 14 residues. Germline V gene data show CDR1 as LNHDA and CDR2 as SQIVND (reference sequence). This CDR3 reads CASKTAKGADEQYF. The CDR3 DNA reads as TGTGCCAGTAAGACCGCCAAAGGGGCCGACGAGCAGTACTTC. Combining the CDR3 with reference TRBV19 and TRBJ2-7 gives the whole variable domain DGGITQSPKYLFRKEGQNVTLSCEQNLNHDAMYWYRQDPGQGLRLIYYSQIVNDFQKGDIAEGYSVSREKKESFPLTVTSAQKNPTAFYLCASKTAKGADEQYFGPGTRLTVT.

This chain links TRBV18 with TRBJ2-1, with 8 bases aligning to TRBD2. CDR1 and CDR2 (germline): KGHSH, LQKENI. V gave up 6 bases and J gave up 6 bases; unmatched junction bases: 19. The CDR3 is made up of 18 amino acids. The CDR3 DNA is TGTGCCAGCTCCCAAATCAGTCACCCGGGGGGGACAAGCAATGAGCAGTTCTTC. Translation gives CASSQISHPGGTSNEQFF.

The chain couples TRBV19 to TRBJ1-1; D is possibly TRBD1 (6 bases). V lost 6 bases and J lost 6, with 26 bases in between. Per the germline V gene, CDR1 is LNHDA and CDR2 is SQIVND (reference sequence). There are 17 residues in the CDR3. The CDR3 loop reads CASSADTKTTGSSEAFF. Written as DNA, the CDR3 is TGTGCCAGTAGCGCCGATACAAAAACGACAGGAAGCTCTGAAGCTTTCTTT.

The CDR3 DNA reads TGTGCCATCAGTTCCAGTCCTGGGCGCGAGCAGTACTTC. Residues: CAISSSPGREQYF. The chain combines TRBV10-3 with TRBJ2-7; D uncertain. The germline V and J ends were trimmed by 5 bases and 6 bases, with 14 bases remaining between them. The CDR3 is 13 amino acids. The germline V gene has CDR1 ENHRY and CDR2 SYGVKD.

This chain uses TRBV6-6 with TRBJ1-2; 8 positions match TRBD1. V lost 5 bases, J lost 6 bases, and 8 bases stayed unmatched. This CDR3 region has 14 residues. Germline CDR1 is MNHNY and CDR2 is SVGAGI (reference sequence). CDR3 region: CASSIRTGRDGYTF. CDR3 coding DNA: TGTGCCAGCAGTATAAGGACAGGGAGGGATGGCTACACCTTC.

The rearrangement uses TRBV25-1 and TRBJ2-2; 8 bases are shared with TRBD1. Germline values: CDR1 MGHDK, CDR2 SYGVNS. This CDR3 is 15 amino acids long. V lost 5 bases and J lost 0; bases outside the gene matches: 2. CDR3 amino acids: CASSPDRANTGELFF. In DNA form, the CDR3 reads TGTGCCAGCAGTCCGGACAGGGCGAACACCGGGGAGCTGTTTTTT.

The chain employs TRBV6-5 and TRBJ1-4; D not resolved. CDR1 and CDR2 from the germline V gene are MNHEY and SVGAGI. V was shortened by 0 bases and J by 3 bases, with 8 bases between the two germline ends. The CDR3 has 15 residues. In DNA form, the CDR3 reads TGTGCCAGCAGTTACTCGGGGAGATCTAATGAAAAACTGTTTTTT. Translating it yields CASSYSGRSNEKLFF.

J is TRBJ1-5 and V is TRBV10-3; D is uncertain. The V end was cut by 6 bases, the J end by 0 bases, with 6 bases between. Germline V gene lookup returns CDR1 ENHRY and CDR2 SYGVKD. The CDR3 has 13 residues. The CDR3 sequence: CAISGNSNQPQHF. The CDR3 coding sequence is TGTGCCATCAGCGGGAATAGCAATCAGCCCCAGCATTTT.

This clone was found a few times. V usage is TRBV7-9 and J usage is TRBJ1-1; perhaps TRBD1 as D (5 bases). The CDR3 totals 14 residues. In germline, CDR1 is SEHNR, CDR2 FQNEAQ (reference sequence). V shed 2 bases and J shed 6 bases, with 13 bases lying between them. CDR3 nucleotide sequence: TGTGCCAGCAGCTTAAGTGTGAGGGGTCCTGAAGCTTTCTTT. Protein sequence: CASSLSVRGPEAFF.